This T cell receptor (beta chain) emerged from a study of regulatory T cells in long-lasting Graves disease. Study results and caveats: Lower TCR diversity characterized persistent Graves' patients relative to newly diagnosed patients.

The CDR3 has 14 amino acids. From germline, CDR1 is SNHLY and CDR2 FYNNEI. Trimming took 8 bases from V and 5 from J; bases not matched to a gene: 9. Researchers made TCR beta libraries by using iRepertoire HTBI primers and running Arm-PCR on CDR3 regions. Via MiXCR, TCRdb re-called the multiplex PCR reads, giving one row per CDR3 protein. The data show 530,000 or so distinct CDR3 sequences, with about 16% seen just once and around 12% held by the top ten. Regarding time point: newly diagnosed GD, antithyroid drugs for less than 3 months. There was RNA extracted from PBMCs, and the TCR library was made from it. An approximately 9-milliliter sample of peripheral blood was drawn into EDTA tubes. There are many counts of this clonotype. Its antigen remains unidentified. This sample also appeared in a second study, on T cells in Graves' hyperthyroidism and ophthalmopathy.

The sequence was collected from a man aged 18 to 30 with Graves disease. This rearrangement joins TRBV2 to TRBJ1-1; 9 bases align to TRBD1. The sample consisted of peripheral blood mononuclear cells (PBMCs), taken at new diagnosis, from a patient treated with antithyroid drugs. The CDR3: CASGTGGGRTEAFF. As DNA, the CDR3 is TGTGCCAGCGGCACAGGGGGCGGTCGTACTGAAGCTTTCTTT.